This TCR beta chain was obtained from a study of blood T cell repertoires in COVID-19. Produced via immunoSEQ multiplex PCR; TCRdb's table is partial and in-frame only. The data show approximately 240,000 clones, 80% to 85% seen once. V gave up 6 bases and J gave up 6 bases; unmatched junction bases: 15. Per germline, CDR1 ENHRY and CDR2 SYGVKD. The CDR3 has 17 amino acids. This clone appeared once. The receptor was derived from a woman younger than 45 who had recovered from COVID-19. The sample was peripheral blood. The J gene is TRBJ2-3, the V gene TRBV10-3; 10 bases are shared with TRBD1. The CDR3 DNA is TGTGCCATCAGCCAGGGCCCGGGACAGGGGTTTTTGGATACGCAGTATTTT. This gives the protein CAISQGPGQGFLDTQYF.